This T cell receptor (beta chain) was sequenced in a study of identical twins. Overall study results and limits: Researchers caution that invariant MAIT and iNKT cells could partly confound zero-insertion analyses. With monozygotic twins, out-of-frame TCR alpha sharing exceeded what models estimated.

The table lists this clonotype with a few counts. What it binds is not known. Template switching (which added a universal primer site) was used, and cDNA carried unique molecular identifiers. TCRdb used MiXCR to reprocess the 5' RACE reads, holding one entry per CDR3 protein. The sample has about 150,000 distinct CDR3 sequences; 3% to 4.5% are singletons. Healthy Caucasians supplied all donations. The source of this sequence is a man between 18 and 35 years old in good health. What was sequenced was memory T cells sorted from blood.

CDR3 bases: TGTGCCAGCAGTGTGATCGAAAAACTGTTTTTT. Its protein is CASSVIEKLFF. The chain has TRBV2 and TRBJ1-4; D ambiguous. CDR3 size: 11 residues. The V end was cut by 4 bases, the J end by 8 bases, with 5 bases between. The germline gives CDR1 SNHLY, CDR2 FYNNEI.